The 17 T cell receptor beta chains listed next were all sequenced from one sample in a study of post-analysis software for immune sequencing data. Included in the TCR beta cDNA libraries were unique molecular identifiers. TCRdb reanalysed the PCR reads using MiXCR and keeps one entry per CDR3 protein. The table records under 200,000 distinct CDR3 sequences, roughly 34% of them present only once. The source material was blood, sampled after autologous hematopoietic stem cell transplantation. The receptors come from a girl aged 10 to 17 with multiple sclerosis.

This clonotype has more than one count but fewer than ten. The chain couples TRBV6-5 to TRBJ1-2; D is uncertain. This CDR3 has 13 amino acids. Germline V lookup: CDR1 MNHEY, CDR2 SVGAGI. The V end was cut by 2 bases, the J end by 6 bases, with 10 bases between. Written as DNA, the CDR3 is TGTGCCAGCAGTTACCTTCATGGGGATGGCTACACCTTC. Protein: CASSYLHGDGYTF.

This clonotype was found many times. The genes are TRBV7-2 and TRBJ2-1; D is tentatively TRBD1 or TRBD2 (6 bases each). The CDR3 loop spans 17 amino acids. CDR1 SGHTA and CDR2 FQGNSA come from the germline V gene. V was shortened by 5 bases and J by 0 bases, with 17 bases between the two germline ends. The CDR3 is CASSPRGAGLSYNEQFF. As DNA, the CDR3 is TGTGCCAGCAGCCCTAGGGGGGCGGGACTCTCCTACAATGAGCAGTTCTTC.

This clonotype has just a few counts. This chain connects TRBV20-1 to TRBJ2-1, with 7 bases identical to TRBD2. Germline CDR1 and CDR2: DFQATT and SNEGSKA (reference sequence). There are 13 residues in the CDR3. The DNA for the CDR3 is TGCGGAACTAAGGCTAGCGGTTACAATGAGCAGTTCTTC. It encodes CGTKASGYNEQFF.

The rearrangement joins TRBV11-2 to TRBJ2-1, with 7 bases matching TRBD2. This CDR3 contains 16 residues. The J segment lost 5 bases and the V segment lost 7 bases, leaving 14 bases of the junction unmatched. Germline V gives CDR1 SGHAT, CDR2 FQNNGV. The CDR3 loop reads CASTDWGSGINNEQFF. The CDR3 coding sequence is TGTGCCAGCACCGATTGGGGGAGCGGGATCAACAATGAGCAGTTCTTC.

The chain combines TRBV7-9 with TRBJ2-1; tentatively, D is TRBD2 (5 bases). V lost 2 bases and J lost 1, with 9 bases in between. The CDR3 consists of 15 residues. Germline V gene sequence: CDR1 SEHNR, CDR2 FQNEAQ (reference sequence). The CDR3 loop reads CASSLSEVSYNEQFF. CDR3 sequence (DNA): TGTGCCAGCAGCTTATCGGAGGTTTCCTACAATGAGCAGTTCTTC.

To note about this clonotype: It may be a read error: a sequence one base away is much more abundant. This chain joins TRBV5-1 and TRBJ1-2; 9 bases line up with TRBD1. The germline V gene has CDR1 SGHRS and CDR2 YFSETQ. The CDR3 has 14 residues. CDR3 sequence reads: CASSSEDRGYGYIF. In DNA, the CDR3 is TGCGCCAGCAGCTCGGAGGACAGGGGCTATGGCTACATCTTC.

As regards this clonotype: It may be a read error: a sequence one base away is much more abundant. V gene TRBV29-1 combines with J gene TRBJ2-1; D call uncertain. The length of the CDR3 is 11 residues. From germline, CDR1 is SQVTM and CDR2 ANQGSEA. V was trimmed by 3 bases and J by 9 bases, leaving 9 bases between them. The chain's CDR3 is CSVDRRSEQFF. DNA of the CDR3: TGCAGCGTTGATAGGCGTAGTGAGCAGTTCTTC.

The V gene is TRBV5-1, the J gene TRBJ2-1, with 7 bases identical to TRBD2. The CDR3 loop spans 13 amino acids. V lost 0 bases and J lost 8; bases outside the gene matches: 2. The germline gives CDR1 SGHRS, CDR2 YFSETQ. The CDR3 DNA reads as TGCGCCAGCAGCTTGGATCGGGGGGATGAGCAGTTCTTC. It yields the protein CASSLDRGDEQFF.

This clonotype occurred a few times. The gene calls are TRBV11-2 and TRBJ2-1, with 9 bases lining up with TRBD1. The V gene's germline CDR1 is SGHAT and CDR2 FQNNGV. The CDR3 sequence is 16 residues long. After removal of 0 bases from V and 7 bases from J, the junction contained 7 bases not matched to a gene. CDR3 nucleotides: TGTGCCAGCAGCTTAGACCCGGGACAGGGAACTAATGAGCAGTTCTTC. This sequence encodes CASSLDPGQGTNEQFF.

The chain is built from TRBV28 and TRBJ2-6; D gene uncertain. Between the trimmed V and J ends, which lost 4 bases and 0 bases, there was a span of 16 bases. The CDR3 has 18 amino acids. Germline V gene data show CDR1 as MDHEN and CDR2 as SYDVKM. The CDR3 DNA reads TGTGCCAGCAGTTCCATTTGGGCGACAAGCTCTGGGGCCAACGTCCTGACTTTC. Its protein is CASSSIWATSSGANVLTF.

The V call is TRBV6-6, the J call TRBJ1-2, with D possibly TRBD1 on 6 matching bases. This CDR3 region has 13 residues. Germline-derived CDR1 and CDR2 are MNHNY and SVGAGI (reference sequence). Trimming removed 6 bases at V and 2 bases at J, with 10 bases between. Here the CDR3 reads CASRGGQNYGYTF. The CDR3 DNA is TGTGCCAGCAGAGGCGGACAGAACTATGGCTACACCTTC.

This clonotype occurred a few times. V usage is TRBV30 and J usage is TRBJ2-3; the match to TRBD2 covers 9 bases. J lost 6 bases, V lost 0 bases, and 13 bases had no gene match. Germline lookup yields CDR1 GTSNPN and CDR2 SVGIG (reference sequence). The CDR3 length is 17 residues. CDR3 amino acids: CAWSVRVAAGGLDTQYF. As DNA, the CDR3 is TGTGCCTGGAGTGTACGGGTAGCAGCGGGAGGCCTCGATACGCAGTATTTT.

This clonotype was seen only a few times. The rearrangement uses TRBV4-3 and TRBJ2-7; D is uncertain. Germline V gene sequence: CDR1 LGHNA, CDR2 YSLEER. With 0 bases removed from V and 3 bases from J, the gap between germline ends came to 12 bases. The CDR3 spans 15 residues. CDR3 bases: TGCGCCAGCAGCCAAGATAAGGAAGCCTACTACGAGCAGTACTTC. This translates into CASSQDKEAYYEQYF.

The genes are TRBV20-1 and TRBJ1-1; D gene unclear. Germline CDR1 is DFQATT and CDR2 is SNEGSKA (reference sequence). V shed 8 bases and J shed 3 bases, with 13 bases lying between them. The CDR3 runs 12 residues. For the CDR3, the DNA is TGCAGTCACCTTGGAAGGGACACTGAAGCTTTCTTT. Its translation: CSHLGRDTEAFF.

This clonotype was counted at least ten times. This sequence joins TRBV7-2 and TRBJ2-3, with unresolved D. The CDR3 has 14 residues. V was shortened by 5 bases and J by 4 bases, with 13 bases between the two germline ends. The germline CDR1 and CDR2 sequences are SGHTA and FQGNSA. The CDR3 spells CASSPSYEPDTQYF. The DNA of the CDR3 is TGTGCCAGCAGCCCTAGTTATGAGCCAGATACGCAGTATTTT. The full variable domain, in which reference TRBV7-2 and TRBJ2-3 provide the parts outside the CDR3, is GAGVSQSPSNKVTEKGKDVELRCDPISGHTALYWYRQSLGQGLEFLIYFQGNSAPDKSGLPSDRFSAERTGGSVSTLTIQRTQQEDSAVYLCASSPSYEPDTQYFGPGTRLTVL.

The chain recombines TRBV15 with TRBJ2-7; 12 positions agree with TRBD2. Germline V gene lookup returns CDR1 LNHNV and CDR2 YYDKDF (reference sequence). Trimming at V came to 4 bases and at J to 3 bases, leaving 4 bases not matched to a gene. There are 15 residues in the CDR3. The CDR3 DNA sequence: TGTGCCACCAGCACGGAGACTAGCGGGAGCTACGAGCAGTACTTC. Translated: CATSTETSGSYEQYF. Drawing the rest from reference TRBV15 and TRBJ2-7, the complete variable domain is DAMVIQNPRYQVTQFGKPVTLSCSQTLNHNVMYWYQQKSSQAPKLLFHYYDKDFNNEADTPDNFQSRRPNTSFCFLDIRSPGLGDTAMYLCATSTETSGSYEQYFGPGTRLTVT.

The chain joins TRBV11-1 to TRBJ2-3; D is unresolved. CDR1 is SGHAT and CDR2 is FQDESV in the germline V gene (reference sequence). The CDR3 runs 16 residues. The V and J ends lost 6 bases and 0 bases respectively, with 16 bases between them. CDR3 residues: CASSSSLETSTDTQYF. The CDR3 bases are TGTGCCAGCAGTTCCTCACTCGAGACTAGCACAGATACGCAGTATTTT.